The present T cell receptor (beta chain) was sequenced within a study of regulatory dendritic cells for organ transplantation. Allogeneic regulatory or mature dendritic cells were co-cultured for 5 days with CFSE-labeled sorted T cells at 1:10. Of note for this clone: Its antigen is undetermined.

TCRdb keeps only in-frame clones here, not all; method: immunoSEQ multiplex PCR. The table lists 12,000 or so clones, about nine tenths of them singletons. The specimen was naive CD8+ T cells from blood cultured with dendritic cells. Noted subset: CD45RA+ naive T cells. The clonotype originates from a human donor in good health.

CDR3 in DNA: TGTGCCAGCAGCTGGGGGACAGGTGAGGGCTACGAGCAGTACTTC. Encoded protein: CASSWGTGEGYEQYF. The chain has TRBV13 and TRBJ2-7; 8 bases are a match to TRBD1. CDR1 and CDR2 (germline): PRHDT, FYEKMQ (reference sequence). This CDR3 comprises 15 residues. The V gene end was trimmed by 4 bases and the J gene end by 3 bases; junction bases not matched to a gene: 8.